The clone carrying this TCR beta chain was seen a few times. What it recognizes is unknown. The source of the sample is a study of vaccination and CD4 T cells after COVID-19. Once obtained from cultured CD4+ T cells, the DNA was sequenced using the Oncomine TCR Beta short-read assay. TCRdb independently ran MiXCR on the PCR reads; one entry per CDR3 protein. Seen here are 15,000 to 20,000 distinct CDR3 sequences, about 61% observed once, and the top ten hold about 10%. V gave up 6 bases and J gave up 3 bases, with 17 bases separating them. Germline CDR1 MNHNS, CDR2 SASEGT. The CDR3 spans 15 residues. Treatment in this sample: approximately 9-day PBMC culture with coronavirus spike peptide pools or control peptides (ViraFEST assay).

The TCR comes from a human donor who had recovered from COVID-19. Sequencing was performed on CD4+ T cells from blood, cultured in vitro. V gene TRBV6-1 combines with J gene TRBJ2-5; D is possibly TRBD1 or TRBD2 (5 bases each). This CDR3 is CASREPGASKETQYF. In nucleotides, the CDR3 is TGTGCCAGCAGGGAGCCCGGGGCAAGTAAAGAGACCCAGTACTTC.